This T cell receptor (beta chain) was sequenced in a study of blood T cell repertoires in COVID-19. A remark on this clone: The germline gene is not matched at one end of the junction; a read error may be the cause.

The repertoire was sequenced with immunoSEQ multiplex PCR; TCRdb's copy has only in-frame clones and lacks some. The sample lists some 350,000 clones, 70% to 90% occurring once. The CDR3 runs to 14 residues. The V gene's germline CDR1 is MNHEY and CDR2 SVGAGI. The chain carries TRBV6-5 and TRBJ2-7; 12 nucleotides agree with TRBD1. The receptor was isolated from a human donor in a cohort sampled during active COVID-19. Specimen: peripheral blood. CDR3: CATSPGQGAYEQYF. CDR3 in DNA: TGTGCCACCAGTCCGGGACAGGGGGCTTACGAGCAGTACTTC.